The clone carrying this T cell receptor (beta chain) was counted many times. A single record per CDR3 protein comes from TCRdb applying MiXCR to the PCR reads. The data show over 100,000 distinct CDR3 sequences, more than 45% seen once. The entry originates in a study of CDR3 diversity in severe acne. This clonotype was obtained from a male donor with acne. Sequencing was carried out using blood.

CDR3 nucleotide sequence: TGTGCCACCAGTGATCGGGGTGCGACTAGTCATACCGGGGAGCTGTTTTTT. This translates into CATSDRGATSHTGELFF. The chain has TRBV24-1 and TRBJ2-2; D might be TRBD2 (6 bases). This CDR3 has 17 amino acids. Germline V CDR1 and CDR2: KGHDR, SFDVKD. Trimming removed 3 bases at V and 5 bases at J, with 18 bases between.